This record covers a single T cell receptor beta chain. Its antigen is unidentified. This specimen belongs to a study of lymphopenia after photon versus proton radiotherapy. Study-level findings and limits: A bigger post-nadir fall in TCR diversity correlated inversely with survival time in deceased patients.

V was clipped by 3 bases and J by 2 bases; unmatched bases: 3. CDR3 length equals 14 residues. Germline V gives CDR1 GTSNPN, CDR2 SVGIG (reference sequence). TCRdb's table, derived via immunoSEQ multiplex PCR, lists solely in-frame clones and lacks some. The sample has 150,000 to 200,000 clones, about nine tenths seen once; the top ten hold approximately 4.6%. This clonotype was obtained from a man aged 50 to 59 with gastric cancer. Here the sequenced sample was peripheral blood, taken from a patient treated with photon-based radiotherapy. This rearrangement joins TRBV30 to TRBJ2-2, with 7 bases lining up with TRBD1. The CDR3 bases are TGTGCCTGGAGATCAGGGGGAAACACCGGGGAGCTGTTTTTT. This encodes CAWRSGGNTGELFF. The full variable domain, its missing parts supplied by reference TRBV30 and TRBJ2-2, is SQTIHQWPATLVQPVGSPLSLECTVEGTSNPNLYWYRQAAGRGLQLLFYSVGIGQISSEVPQNLSASRPQDRQFILSSKKLLLSDSGFYLCAWRSGGNTGELFFGEGSRLTVL.